The present TCR beta chain was sequenced within a study of beta chain features in type 1 diabetes. Study findings and constraints: A moderate, significant TCRB CDR3 shortening appeared in type 1 diabetes across four CD4+ subsets.

Comment on this clone: Its matching antigen is unknown.

The CDR3 is 13 amino acids. Germline CDR1 reads MNHEY; CDR2 reads SVGAGI. The V end was cut by 7 bases, the J end by 2 bases, with 12 bases between. Expressed TCRB transcripts were sequenced, since all the RNA that had been isolated was reverse transcribed. Data came from immunoSEQ multiplex PCR; TCRdb stores just in-frame clones and leaves some out. The sample yields around 180,000 clones, less than 9.5% seen once. The sequenced sample was central memory CD4+ T cells from blood. This receptor was taken from a woman aged 40 to 50 with type 1 diabetes. The chain couples TRBV6-5 to TRBJ2-7; D uncertain. For the CDR3, the DNA is TGTGCCAGCATCGGGTGGCCTGCCTACGAGCAGTACTTC. It yields the protein CASIGWPAYEQYF.